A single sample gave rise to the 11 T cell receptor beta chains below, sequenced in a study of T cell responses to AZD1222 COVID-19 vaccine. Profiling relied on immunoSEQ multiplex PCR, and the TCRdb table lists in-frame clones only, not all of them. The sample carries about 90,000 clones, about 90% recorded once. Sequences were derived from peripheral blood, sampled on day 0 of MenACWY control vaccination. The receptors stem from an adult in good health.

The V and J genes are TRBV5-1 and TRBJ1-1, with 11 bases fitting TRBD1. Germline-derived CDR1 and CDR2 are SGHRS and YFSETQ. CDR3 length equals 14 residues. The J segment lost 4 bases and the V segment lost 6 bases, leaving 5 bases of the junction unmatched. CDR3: CASKPGTGGTEAFF. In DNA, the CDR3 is TGCGCCAGCAAACCCGGGACAGGGGGCACTGAAGCTTTCTTT. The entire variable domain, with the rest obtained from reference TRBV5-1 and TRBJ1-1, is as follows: KAGVTQTPRYLIKTRGQQVTLSCSPISGHRSVSWYQQTPGQGLQFLFEYFSETQRNKGNFPGRFSGRQFSNSRSEMNVSTLELGDSALYLCASKPGTGGTEAFFGQGTRLTVV.

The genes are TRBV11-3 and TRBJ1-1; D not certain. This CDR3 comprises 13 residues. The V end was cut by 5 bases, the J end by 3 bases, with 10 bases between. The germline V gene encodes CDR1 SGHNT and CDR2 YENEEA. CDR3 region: CASSPSSDTEAFF. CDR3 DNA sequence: TGTGCCAGCAGCCCGTCCTCGGACACTGAAGCTTTCTTT.

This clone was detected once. Written as DNA, the CDR3 is TGTGCCAGCAGCTTAGATATCAATCAGCCCCAGCATTTT. This translates into CASSLDINQPQHF. The chain recombines TRBV7-2 with TRBJ1-5, with D hard to call. CDR3 length: 13 amino acids. Trimming cost V 1 base and J 3 bases, with 4 bases left between them. CDR1 is SGHTA and CDR2 is FQGNSA in the germline V gene.

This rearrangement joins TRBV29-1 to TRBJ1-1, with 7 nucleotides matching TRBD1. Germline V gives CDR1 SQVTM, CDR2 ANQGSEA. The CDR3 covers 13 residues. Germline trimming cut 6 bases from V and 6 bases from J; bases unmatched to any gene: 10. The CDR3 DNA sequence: TGCAGCGTGGGGGGGGGACAGTTTGCTGAAGCTTTCTTT. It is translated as CSVGGGQFAEAFF.

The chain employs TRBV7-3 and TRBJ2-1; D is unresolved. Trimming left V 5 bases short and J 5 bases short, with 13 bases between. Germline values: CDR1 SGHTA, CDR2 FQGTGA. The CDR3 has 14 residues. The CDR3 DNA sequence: TGTGCCAGCAGCCTCGCCGGGCCCCACAATGAGCAGTTCTTC. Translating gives CASSLAGPHNEQFF.

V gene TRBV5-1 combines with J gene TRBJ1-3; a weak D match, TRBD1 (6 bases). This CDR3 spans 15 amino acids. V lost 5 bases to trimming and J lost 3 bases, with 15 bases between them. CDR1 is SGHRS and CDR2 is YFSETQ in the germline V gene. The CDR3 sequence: CASRPSGARGNTIYF. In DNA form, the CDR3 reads TGCGCCAGCAGGCCCTCAGGGGCTCGTGGAAACACCATATATTTT.

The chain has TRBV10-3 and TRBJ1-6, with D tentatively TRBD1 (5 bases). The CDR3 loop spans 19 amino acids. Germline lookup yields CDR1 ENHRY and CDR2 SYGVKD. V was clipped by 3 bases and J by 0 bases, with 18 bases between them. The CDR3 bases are TGTGCCATCAGTGACCCTCCGGGACGGGGGAGCTCCTATAATTCACCCCTCCACTTT. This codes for CAISDPPGRGSSYNSPLHF.

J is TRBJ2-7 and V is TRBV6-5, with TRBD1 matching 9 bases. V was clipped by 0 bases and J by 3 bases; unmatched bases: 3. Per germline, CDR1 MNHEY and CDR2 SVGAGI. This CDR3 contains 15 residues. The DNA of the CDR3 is TGTGCCAGCAGTTACTCACCGGGACAGGGCTACGAGCAGTACTTC. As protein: CASSYSPGQGYEQYF.

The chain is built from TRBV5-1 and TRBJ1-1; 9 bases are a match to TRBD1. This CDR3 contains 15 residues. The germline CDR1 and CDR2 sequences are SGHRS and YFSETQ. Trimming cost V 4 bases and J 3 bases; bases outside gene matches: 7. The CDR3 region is CASSEIQGAYTEAFF. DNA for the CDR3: TGCGCCAGCAGCGAAATACAGGGGGCTTACACTGAAGCTTTCTTT.

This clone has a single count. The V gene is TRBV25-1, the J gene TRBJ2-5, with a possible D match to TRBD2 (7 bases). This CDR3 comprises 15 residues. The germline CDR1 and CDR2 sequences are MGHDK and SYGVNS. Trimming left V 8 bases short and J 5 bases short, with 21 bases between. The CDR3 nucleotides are TGTGCCAGCCGGGGGGCAGGGGCGTCCTGGGAGACCCAGTACTTC. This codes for CASRGAGASWETQYF.

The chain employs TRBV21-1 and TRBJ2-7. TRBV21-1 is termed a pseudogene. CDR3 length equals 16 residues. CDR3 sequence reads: CASSKALRPRAYEQYF. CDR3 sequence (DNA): TGTGCCAGCAGCAAAGCGCTTAGACCCAGAGCCTACGAGCAGTACTTC.